The clone carrying this T cell receptor beta chain appeared many times. Antigen: not known. This sample is part of a study of T cell repertoires in cytomegalovirus infection. Study at large: The study used recently identified HLA-C-restricted and well-studied HLA-B-restricted CMV epitopes. It was the public TCR beta signatures that indicated both CMV infection and matching HLA type.

The V gene end was trimmed by 0 bases and the J gene end by 4 bases; junction bases not matched to a gene: 5. The germline gives CDR1 LGHNA, CDR2 YSLEER. The CDR3 consists of 17 residues. MiXCR was run by TCRdb on the reads, yielding one entry per CDR3 protein. The sample has 80,000 or so distinct CDR3 sequences, 35% to 45% seen once; the top ten hold over 85%. The receptor was derived from a human donor in good health (CMV status not recorded). Some clones in this sample may be carry-over from other donors' samples. The input for sequencing was CD8+ T cells from cultured PBMCs, taken from culture after CMV antigen stimulation. The chain uses TRBV4-3 and TRBJ2-1, with TRBD2 identical over 11 bases. CDR3 loop: CASSQDSLAGGYNEQFF. CDR3 sequence (DNA): TGCGCCAGCAGCCAAGATAGTCTAGCGGGGGGATACAATGAGCAGTTCTTC.